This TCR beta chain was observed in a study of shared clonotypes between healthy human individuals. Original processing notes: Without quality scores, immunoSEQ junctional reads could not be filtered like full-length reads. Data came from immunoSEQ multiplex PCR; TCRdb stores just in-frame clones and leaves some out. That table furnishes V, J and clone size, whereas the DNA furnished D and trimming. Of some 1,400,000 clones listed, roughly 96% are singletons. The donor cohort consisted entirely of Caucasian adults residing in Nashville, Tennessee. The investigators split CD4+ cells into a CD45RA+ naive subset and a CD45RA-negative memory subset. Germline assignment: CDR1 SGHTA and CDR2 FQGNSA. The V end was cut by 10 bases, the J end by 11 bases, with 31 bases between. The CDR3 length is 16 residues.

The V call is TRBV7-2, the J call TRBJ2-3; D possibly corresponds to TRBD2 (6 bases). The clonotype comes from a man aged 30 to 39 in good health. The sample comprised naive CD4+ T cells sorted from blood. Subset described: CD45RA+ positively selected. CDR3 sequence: CANLPAAGTHSLRQYF. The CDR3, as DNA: TGTGCCAACCTCCCCGCGGCGGGAACCCACTCCTTAAGGCAGTATTTT.